The rows below give T cell receptor beta chains drawn from one sample of a study of blood T cell repertoires in COVID-19. The repertoire was sequenced with immunoSEQ multiplex PCR; TCRdb's copy has only in-frame clones and lacks some. The table includes 250,000 to 350,000 clones, about nine tenths detected once. Source material: peripheral blood. The receptors were gathered from a man between 18 and 29 years old with active or convalescent COVID-19. Each CDR3 is given with its conserved first and last residue. Fields, in order: J gene, V gene, clone size, D gene, CDR3 protein, CDR3 DNA. A D gene is named only where the DNA matches it firmly. The size of a clone is reported for some rows only, either as once, few or many, or as a class for expanded clones.

TRBJ1-4 TRBV27 . . CASSLSGWNEKLFF TGTGCCAGCAGTTTGTCGGGGTGGAATGAAAAACTGTTTTTT
TRBJ2-7 TRBV7-9 . . CASSTPGLHYEQYF TGTGCCAGCAGCACCCCGGGACTCCACTACGAGCAGTACTTC
TRBJ2-7 TRBV4-1 few . CASSQEMATSYEQYF TGCGCCAGCAGCCAAGAGATGGCAACCTCCTACGAGCAGTACTTC
TRBJ1-2 TRBV5-4 . . CASSYGGGIDYGYTF TGTGCCAGCAGTTACGGGGGAGGGATAGACTATGGCTACACCTTC
TRBJ2-5 TRBV6-1 . . CASSEVQGRWETQYF TGTGCCAGCAGTGAAGTTCAGGGGCGCTGGGAGACCCAGTACTTC
TRBJ1-1 TRBV5-1 once . CASSFRNTEAFF TGCGCCAGCAGCTTCCGGAACACTGAAGCTTTCTTT
TRBJ2-2 TRBV14 few TRBD1 CASSPDRGRVTGELFF TGTGCCAGCAGCCCGGACAGGGGGCGCGTCACCGGGGAGCTGTTTTTT
TRBJ1-1 TRBV6-4 . . CASSTGGLDTEAFF TGTGCCAGCAGTACGGGTGGGTTAGACACTGAAGCTTTCTTT
TRBJ2-7 TRBV15 . TRBD2 CATSRAVVAGYEQYF TGTGCCACCAGCAGAGCAGTGGTAGCGGGCTACGAGCAGTACTTC
TRBJ1-2 TRBV27 . TRBD1 CASRQTGGTGYTF TGTGCCAGCAGGCAAACAGGGGGTACTGGCTACACCTTC
TRBJ2-2 TRBV7-2 . TRBD2 CASSPQTSGVTGELFF TGTGCCAGCAGCCCTCAGACTAGCGGGGTAACCGGGGAGCTGTTTTTT
TRBJ1-3 TRBV9 . TRBD1 CASSGVQGTGPGNTIYF TGTGCCAGCAGCGGGGTACAGGGGACTGGCCCCGGAAACACCATATATTTT
TRBJ2-1 TRBV3-1/TRBV3-2 many . CASSQEVTSMSNEQFF TGTGCCAGCAGCCAAGAGGTGACTAGTATGTCGAATGAGCAGTTCTTC
TRBJ1-1 TRBV19 . TRBD1 CASRYLRDSTTNTEAFF TGTGCCAGTCGCTACCTCCGGGACAGTACTACGAACACTGAAGCTTTCTTT
TRBJ1-4 TRBV5-4 . . CASSNRDLSEKLFF TGTGCCAGCAGCAACCGGGACTTAAGTGAAAAACTGTTTTTT
TRBJ1-6 TRBV11-2 . . CASSLGDRNSPLHF TGTGCCAGCAGCTTAGGCGACAGAAATTCACCCCTCCACTTT
TRBJ2-1 TRBV27 . TRBD2 CASSFGGSGNEQFF TGTGCCAGCAGTTTTGGCGGGAGTGGGAATGAGCAGTTCTTC
TRBJ1-6 TRBV5-8 . . CASSPLGRGVSPLHF TGTGCCAGCAGCCCTTTAGGCAGGGGTGTTTCACCCCTCCACTTT
TRBJ2-5 TRBV12-3/TRBV12-4 . . CASTTDFRETQYF TGTGCCAGCACCACGGACTTTCGGGAGACCCAGTACTTC
TRBJ1-2 TRBV28 . TRBD1 CASSLLQGSTGYTF TGTGCCAGCAGTTTATTACAGGGGAGTACGGGCTACACCTTC
TRBJ2-3 TRBV2 . . CASRYLTDTQYF TGTGCCAGCAGGTATTTGACAGATACGCAGTATTTT
TRBJ1-2 TRBV11-2 . TRBD1 CASSSQGEVNYGYTF TGTGCCAGCAGCTCCCAGGGGGAGGTTAACTATGGCTACACCTTC
TRBJ1-1 TRBV18 . . CASSPTLNTEAFF TGTGCCAGCTCACCAACACTGAACACTGAAGCTTTCTTT
TRBJ2-7 TRBV6-5 . TRBD2 CASSKGLAGVYEQYF TGTGCCAGCAGCAAAGGACTAGCGGGAGTGTACGAGCAGTACTTC
TRBJ1-6 TRBV7-9 . . CASSLSVRESPLHF TGTGCCAGCAGCTTATCCGTTCGGGAGTCACCCCTCCACTTT
TRBJ1-2 TRBV2 . TRBD1 CASSGQGPNQSNYGYTF TGTGCCAGCAGTGGACAGGGGCCGAACCAATCTAACTATGGCTACACCTTC
TRBJ2-1 TRBV5-1 once . CASSLASTSYNEQFF TGCGCCAGCAGCTTGGCTAGCACCTCCTACAATGAGCAGTTCTTC
TRBJ2-5 TRBV6-1 . TRBD1 CASSEGTGMWETQYF TGTGCCAGCAGTGAAGGGACAGGGATGTGGGAGACCCAGTACTTC
TRBJ2-3 TRBV5-5 once . CASSETVYTDTQYF TGTGCCAGCAGCGAGACAGTTTACACAGATACGCAGTATTTT
TRBJ2-1 TRBV6-4 . TRBD2 CASAGLAGHEQFF TGTGCCAGCGCGGGACTAGCGGGTCATGAGCAGTTCTTC
TRBJ1-4 TRBV4-3 . . CASSRGTGTLNEKLFF TGCGCCAGCAGCCGTGGGACGGGGACACTGAATGAAAAACTGTTTTTT
TRBJ1-1 TRBV7-9 . . CASRGSRGTEAFF TGTGCCAGCAGGGGCTCTCGGGGGACTGAAGCTTTCTTT
TRBJ1-1 TRBV5-1 . . CASSLMTGGTEAFF TGCGCCAGCAGCTTGATGACGGGGGGGACTGAAGCTTTCTTT
TRBJ2-1 TRBV28 . TRBD1 CASIGTGDDNEQFF TGTGCCAGCATTGGGACAGGCGATGACAATGAGCAGTTCTTC
TRBJ2-7 TRBV7-8 . TRBD1 CASSAVQGADTYEQYF TGTGCCAGCAGCGCAGTACAGGGGGCGGACACATACGAGCAGTACTTC
TRBJ1-3 TRBV13 . . CASSLVGSSGNTIYF TGTGCCAGCAGCTTGGTCGGGAGCTCTGGAAACACCATATATTTT
TRBJ1-5 TRBV7-8 . . CASSLGHEPSNQPQHF TGTGCCAGCAGCTTAGGTCATGAGCCTAGCAATCAGCCCCAGCATTTT
TRBJ2-1 TRBV4-3 . . CASSQSRGARNEQFF TGCGCCAGCAGCCAATCACGGGGGGCCCGCAATGAGCAGTTCTTC
TRBJ2-7 TRBV4-2 . TRBD2 CASSQLAGGLTYEQYF TGTGCCAGCAGCCAATTGGCGGGAGGGCTGACCTACGAGCAGTACTTC
TRBJ1-1 TRBV7-2 . . CASSLVHSYTEAFF TGTGCCAGCAGCTTAGTTCACAGTTACACTGAAGCTTTCTTT
TRBJ1-6 TRBV6-6 . TRBD1 CASSGQGGNSPLHF TGTGCCAGCAGTGGACAGGGAGGGAATTCACCCCTCCACTTT
TRBJ2-7 TRBV6-1 . TRBD2 CASSEKLAGPSSYEQYF TGTGCCAGCAGTGAGAAACTAGCGGGGCCTAGCTCCTACGAGCAGTACTTC
TRBJ1-1 TRBV19 . TRBD1 CASSIGGGRNTEAFF TGTGCCAGTAGTATAGGAGGGGGCCGGAACACTGAAGCTTTCTTT
TRBJ2-7 TRBV11-2 few . CASSFYYNSYEQYF TGTGCCAGCAGCTTTTACTACAACTCCTACGAGCAGTACTTC
TRBJ2-1 TRBV9 . . CASSVDFPSYNEQFF TGTGCCAGCAGCGTAGACTTCCCTTCCTACAATGAGCAGTTCTTC
TRBJ2-1 TRBV7-9 . TRBD2 CASNDPGTSGPTAQQFF TGTGCCAGCAACGACCCCGGGACTAGCGGGCCAACTGCTCAGCAGTTCTTC
TRBJ1-4 TRBV3-1/TRBV3-2 . . CASRKGEVNEKLFF TGTGCCAGCAGGAAAGGGGAGGTTAATGAAAAACTGTTTTTT
TRBJ1-2 TRBV11-2 . . CASSFSGEGYTF TGTGCCAGCAGCTTCTCAGGGGAAGGCTACACCTTC
TRBJ2-7 TRBV13 . TRBD2 CASSLVGGYGTSGSKYEQYF TGTGCCAGCAGCTTAGTTGGTGGATACGGGACTAGCGGGAGCAAGTACGAGCAGTACTTC
TRBJ2-3 TRBV18 . TRBD1 CASSPDRAKADTQYF TGTGCCAGCTCACCAGACAGGGCAAAGGCAGATACGCAGTATTTT
TRBJ1-6 TRBV27 . . CASSLSRGLNSPLHF TGTGCCAGCAGTTTATCGCGGGGCCTGAATTCACCCCTCCACTTT
TRBJ1-6 TRBV3-1/TRBV3-2 . TRBD1 CASSQEGTGHYNSPLHF TGTGCCAGCAGCCAAGAAGGGACAGGACACTATAATTCACCCCTCCACTTT